This T cell receptor (beta chain) emerged from a study of tissue T cells after allogeneic stem cell transplantation. Study-wide results and caveats: Tissue-detected TCR repertoire was only partly captured by blood and spleen T cells.

Time point specified: mouse harvest day 7 after allogeneic transplant. Each mouse received 10^7 T-cell-depleted marrow cells plus 10^6 splenic CD5+ T cells by tail vein. The CDR3 extends over 15 amino acids. TCRbeta CDR3 was sequenced at survey depth with template counts. Sequenced by immunoSEQ multiplex PCR; TCRdb stores in-frame clones only, minus some. Of 7,000 to 8,000 clones in the sample, about 50% were seen once. This clone was seen a handful of times. Antigen specificity is unknown. Gene names refer to mouse genes. The CDR3 end lies 1 residue beyond the end of the read and is filled in from the germline J gene.

This TCR derives from a female BALB/c mouse given C57BL/6 T cells with graft-versus-host disease after an allogeneic hematopoietic cell transplant. The chain employs TRBV22 and TRBJ2-7; TRBD1 was called by the table and not checked on the DNA. TRBV22 is deemed a pseudogene. Sequences were obtained from gut tissue. Incomplete CDR3 DNA: TGTGCCAGCAGGACGACAGGGGCCAGCTCCTATGAACAGTAC. Amino acids: CASRTTGASSYEQY. The CDR3 in full is CASRTTGASSYEQYF.